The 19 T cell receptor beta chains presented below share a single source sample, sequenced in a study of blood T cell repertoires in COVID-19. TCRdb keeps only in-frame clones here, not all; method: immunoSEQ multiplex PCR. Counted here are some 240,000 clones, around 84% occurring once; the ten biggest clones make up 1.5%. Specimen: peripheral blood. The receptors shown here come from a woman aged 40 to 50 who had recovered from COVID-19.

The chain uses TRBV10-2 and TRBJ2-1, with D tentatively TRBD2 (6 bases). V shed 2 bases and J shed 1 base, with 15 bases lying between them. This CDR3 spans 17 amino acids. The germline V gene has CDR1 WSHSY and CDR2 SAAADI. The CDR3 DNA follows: TGCGCCAGCAGTGAGGTCGGCGGTCGGGGGTCCTACAATGAGCAGTTCTTC. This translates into CASSEVGGRGSYNEQFF.

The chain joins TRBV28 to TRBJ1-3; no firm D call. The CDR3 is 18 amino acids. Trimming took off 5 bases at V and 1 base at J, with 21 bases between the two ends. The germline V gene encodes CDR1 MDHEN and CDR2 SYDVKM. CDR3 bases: TGTGCCAGCAGTACATCGGGTTGGACTGCACGATCTGGAAACACCATATATTTT. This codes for CASSTSGWTARSGNTIYF.

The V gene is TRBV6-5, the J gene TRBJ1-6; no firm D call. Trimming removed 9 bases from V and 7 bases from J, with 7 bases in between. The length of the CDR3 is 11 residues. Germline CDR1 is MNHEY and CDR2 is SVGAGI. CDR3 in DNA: TGTGCCAGGGCAGGAAATTCACCCCTCCACTTT. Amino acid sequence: CARAGNSPLHF.

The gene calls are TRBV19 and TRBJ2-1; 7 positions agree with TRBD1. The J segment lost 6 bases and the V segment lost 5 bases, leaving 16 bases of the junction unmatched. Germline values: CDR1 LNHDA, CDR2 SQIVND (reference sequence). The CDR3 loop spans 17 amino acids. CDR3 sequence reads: CASSPRTGDPGSNEQFF. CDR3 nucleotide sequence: TGTGCCAGTAGTCCTCGTACAGGGGACCCAGGTTCCAATGAGCAGTTCTTC.

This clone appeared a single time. CDR3 bases: TGTGCCAGCTCGCCTGGGACAATTTCCTACGAGCAGTACTTC. Translation: CASSPGTISYEQYF. The chain couples TRBV18 to TRBJ2-7; possibly TRBD1 for D (6 bases). The CDR3 totals 14 residues. Deletions cut 6 bases from V and 1 base from J, with 13 bases between. Germline values: CDR1 KGHSH, CDR2 LQKENI. Supplemented by reference TRBV18 and TRBJ2-7, the full variable domain reads NAGVMQNPRHLVRRRGQEARLRCSPMKGHSHVYWYRQLPEEGLKFMVYLQKENIIDESGMPKERFSAEFPKEGPSILRIQQVVRGDSAAYFCASSPGTISYEQYFGPGTRLTVT.

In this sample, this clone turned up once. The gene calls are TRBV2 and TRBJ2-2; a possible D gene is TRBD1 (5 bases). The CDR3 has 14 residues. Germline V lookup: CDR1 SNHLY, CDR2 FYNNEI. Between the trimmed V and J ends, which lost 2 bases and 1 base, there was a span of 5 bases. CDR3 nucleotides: TGTGCCAGCAGTGAAAGGGGGAACACCGGGGAGCTGTTTTTT. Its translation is CASSERGNTGELFF.

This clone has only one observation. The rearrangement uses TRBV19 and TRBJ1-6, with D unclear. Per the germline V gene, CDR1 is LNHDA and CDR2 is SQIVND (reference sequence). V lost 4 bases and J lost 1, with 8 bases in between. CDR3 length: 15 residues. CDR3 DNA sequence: TGTGCCAGTAGTAAGGGAGAATCCTATAATTCACCCCTCCACTTT. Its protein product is CASSKGESYNSPLHF.

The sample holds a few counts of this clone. The CDR3 protein is CSVAATGADTQYF. CDR3 DNA sequence: TGCAGCGTTGCGGCCACAGGCGCGGATACGCAGTATTTT. The chain links TRBV29-1 to TRBJ2-3; D possibly corresponds to TRBD1 (5 bases). The CDR3 has 13 amino acids. Between the trimmed V and J ends, which lost 4 bases and 6 bases, there was a span of 14 bases. The V gene's germline CDR1 is SQVTM and CDR2 ANQGSEA.

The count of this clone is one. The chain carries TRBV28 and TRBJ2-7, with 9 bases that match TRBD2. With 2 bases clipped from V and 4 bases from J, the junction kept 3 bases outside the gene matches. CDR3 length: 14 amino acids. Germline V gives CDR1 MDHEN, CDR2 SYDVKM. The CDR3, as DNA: TGTGCCAGCAGTTTAGCGGGGGGGCTGTACGAGCAGTACTTC. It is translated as CASSLAGGLYEQYF.

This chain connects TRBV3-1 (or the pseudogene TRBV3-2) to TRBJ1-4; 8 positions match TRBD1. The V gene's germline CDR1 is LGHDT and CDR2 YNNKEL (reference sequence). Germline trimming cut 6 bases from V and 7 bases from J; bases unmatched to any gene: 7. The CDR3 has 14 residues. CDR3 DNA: TGTGCCAGCAGACAGGGGGGTTATGGTGAAAAACTGTTTTTT. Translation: CASRQGGYGEKLFF.

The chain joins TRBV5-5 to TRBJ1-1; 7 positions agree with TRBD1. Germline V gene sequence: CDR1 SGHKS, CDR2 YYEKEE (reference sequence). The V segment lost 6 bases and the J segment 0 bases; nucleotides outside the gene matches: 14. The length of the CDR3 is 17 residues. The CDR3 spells CASTMGQTRYMNTEAFF. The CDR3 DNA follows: TGTGCCAGCACCATGGGACAGACTCGATACATGAACACTGAAGCTTTCTTT.

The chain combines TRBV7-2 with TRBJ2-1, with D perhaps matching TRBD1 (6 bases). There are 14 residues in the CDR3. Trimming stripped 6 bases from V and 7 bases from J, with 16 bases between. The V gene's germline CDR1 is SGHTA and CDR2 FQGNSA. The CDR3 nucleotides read TGTGCCAGCAGGTCCACGGGACAAGGGAATGAGCAGTTCTTC. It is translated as CASRSTGQGNEQFF.

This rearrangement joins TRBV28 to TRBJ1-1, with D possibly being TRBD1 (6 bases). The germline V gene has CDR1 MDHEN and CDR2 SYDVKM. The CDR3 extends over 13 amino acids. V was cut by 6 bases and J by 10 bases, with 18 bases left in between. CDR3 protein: CASRDRQTQGAFF. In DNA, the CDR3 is TGTGCCAGCAGGGACAGACAGACCCAGGGAGCTTTCTTT.

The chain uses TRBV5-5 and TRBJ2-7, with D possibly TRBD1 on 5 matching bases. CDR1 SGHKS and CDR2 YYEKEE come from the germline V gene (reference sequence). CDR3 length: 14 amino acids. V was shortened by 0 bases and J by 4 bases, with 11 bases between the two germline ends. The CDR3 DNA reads TGTGCCAGCAGCTTGGGGTTCGCAGGGTACGAGCAGTACTTC. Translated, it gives CASSLGFAGYEQYF.

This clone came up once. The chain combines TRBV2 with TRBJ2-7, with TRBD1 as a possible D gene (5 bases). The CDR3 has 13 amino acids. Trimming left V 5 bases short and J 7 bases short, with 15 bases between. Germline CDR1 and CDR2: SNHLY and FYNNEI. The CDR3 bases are TGTGCCAGCAGTCCCGACAGTTGGGGAGAGCAGTACTTC. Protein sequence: CASSPDSWGEQYF.

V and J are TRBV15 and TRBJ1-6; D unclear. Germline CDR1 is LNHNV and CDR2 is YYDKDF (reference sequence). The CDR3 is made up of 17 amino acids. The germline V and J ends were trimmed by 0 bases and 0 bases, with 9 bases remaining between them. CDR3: CATSRDARSSYNSPLHF. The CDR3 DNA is TGTGCCACCAGCAGAGATGCCCGGAGCTCCTATAATTCACCCCTCCACTTT.

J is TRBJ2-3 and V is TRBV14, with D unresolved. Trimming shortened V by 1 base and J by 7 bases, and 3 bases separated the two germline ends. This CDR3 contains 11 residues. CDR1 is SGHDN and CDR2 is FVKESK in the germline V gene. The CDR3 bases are TGTGCCAGCAGCCAAGCTTATACGCAGTATTTT. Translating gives CASSQAYTQYF.

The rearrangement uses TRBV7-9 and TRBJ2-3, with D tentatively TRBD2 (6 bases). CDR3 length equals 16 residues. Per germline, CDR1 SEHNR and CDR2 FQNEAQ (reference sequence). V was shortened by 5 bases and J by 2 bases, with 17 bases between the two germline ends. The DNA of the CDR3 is TGTGCCAGCAGCAAGTTCGCGGGGTGGGACACAGATACGCAGTATTTT. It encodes CASSKFAGWDTDTQYF.

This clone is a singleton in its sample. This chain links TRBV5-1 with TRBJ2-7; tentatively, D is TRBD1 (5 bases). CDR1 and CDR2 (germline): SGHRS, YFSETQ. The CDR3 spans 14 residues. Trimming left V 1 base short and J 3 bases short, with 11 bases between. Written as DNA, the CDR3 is TGCGCCAGCAGCTTGACCAGACAGAGCTACGAGCAGTACTTC. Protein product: CASSLTRQSYEQYF. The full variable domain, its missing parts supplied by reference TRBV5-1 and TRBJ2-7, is KAGVTQTPRYLIKTRGQQVTLSCSPISGHRSVSWYQQTPGQGLQFLFEYFSETQRNKGNFPGRFSGRQFSNSRSEMNVSTLELGDSALYLCASSLTRQSYEQYFGPGTRLTVT.